A single sample gave rise to the 26 T cell receptor beta chains below, sequenced in a study of Ad26.COV2.S vaccination and SARS-CoV-2 variants. The repertoire was sequenced with immunoSEQ multiplex PCR; TCRdb's copy has only in-frame clones and lacks some. The sample contains around 500,000 clones, 89% of which appear only once. Documented treatment: some 20 received Ad26.COV2.S at low or high dose, single or two shots; about 5 received placebo; per-sample allocation not given. Vaccine and placebo recipients were sampled on day 63 after the first injection. The input for sequencing was peripheral blood, taken in a trial of Ad26.COV2.S vaccine versus placebo. The source is a person between 18 and 65 years old who received the Ad26.COV2.S COVID-19 vaccine or a placebo.

As DNA, the CDR3 is TGTGCCAGCAGTCTACCCAAACTAGCGCCCCGGAGCTACGAGCAGTACTTC. Protein product: CASSLPKLAPRSYEQYF. The chain couples TRBV28 to TRBJ2-7; 7 nucleotides agree with TRBD2. Per the germline V gene, CDR1 is MDHEN and CDR2 is SYDVKM. The CDR3 loop spans 17 amino acids. V shed 5 bases and J 3 bases; nucleotides not matched to a gene: 16.

The chain employs TRBV3-1 (or the pseudogene TRBV3-2) and TRBJ1-5, with D uncertain. The CDR3 loop spans 13 amino acids. V was shortened by 1 base and J by 4 bases, with 5 bases between the two germline ends. The germline V gene encodes CDR1 LGHDT and CDR2 YNNKEL (reference sequence). DNA for the CDR3: TGTGCCAGCAGCCAAGGAAATAATCAGCCCCAGCATTTT. Translated: CASSQGNNQPQHF.

The rearrangement uses TRBV19 and TRBJ1-1; TRBD1 might be the D (5 bases). V was cut by 3 bases and J by 5 bases, with 13 bases left in between. CDR1 and CDR2 from the germline V gene are LNHDA and SQIVND (reference sequence). This CDR3 is built from 14 residues. The CDR3 sequence: CASSIGGVRTEAFF. DNA of the CDR3: TGTGCCAGTAGTATTGGGGGAGTAAGGACTGAAGCTTTCTTT.

The J gene is TRBJ2-2, the V gene TRBV23-1; 10 nucleotides agree with TRBD2. TRBV23-1 is designated an ORF whose function remains uncertain. This CDR3 region has 16 residues. With 9 bases clipped from V and 7 bases from J, the junction kept 14 bases outside the gene matches. CDR3 region: CARVIPGLATLGELFF. The CDR3 DNA is TGCGCCAGAGTAATCCCGGGACTAGCGACTCTCGGGGAGCTGTTTTTT.

This chain connects TRBV10-3 to TRBJ2-7, with a possible D match to TRBD2 (5 bases). CDR3 size: 13 residues. Trimming took off 6 bases at V and 4 bases at J, with 13 bases between the two ends. Germline V CDR1 and CDR2: ENHRY, SYGVKD. CDR3 nucleotide sequence: TGTGCCATCAGGCCCTCCGGGGAATACGAGCAGTACTTC. Translating gives CAIRPSGEYEQYF.

The chain is built from TRBV6-5 and TRBJ2-5, with a weak D call TRBD1 (5 bases). Germline loops: CDR1 MNHEY, CDR2 SVGAGI. Trimming stripped 6 bases from V and 6 bases from J, with 17 bases between. The CDR3 sequence is 14 residues long. Here the CDR3 DNA reads TGTGCCAGCAGGTTAGCTGGGGCGGTAAAGACCCAGTACTTC. Residues: CASRLAGAVKTQYF.

In this sample, this clone turned up once. V gene TRBV28 combines with J gene TRBJ1-5; D is unclear. Germline CDR1 MDHEN, CDR2 SYDVKM. There are 13 residues in the CDR3. V was trimmed by 4 bases and J by 3 bases, leaving 7 bases between them. The CDR3 coding sequence is TGTGCCAGCAGTTATCAGACCAATCAGCCCCAGCATTTT. This codes for CASSYQTNQPQHF.

This rearrangement joins TRBV15 to TRBJ2-1; 7 positions agree with TRBD2. This CDR3 comprises 16 residues. Trimming cost V 1 base and J 15 bases; bases outside gene matches: 18. Germline V gene data show CDR1 as LNHNV and CDR2 as YYDKDF (reference sequence). CDR3 protein: CATSRGIDPGLRDLFF. The CDR3 DNA reads as TGTGCCACCAGCAGAGGTATAGATCCGGGACTACGAGATCTGTTCTTC.

The chain links TRBV30 to TRBJ1-2; D unclear. The CDR3 has 13 amino acids. The V gene's germline CDR1 is GTSNPN and CDR2 SVGIG (reference sequence). With 2 bases removed from V and 5 bases from J, the gap between germline ends came to 12 bases. The CDR3 region is CAWSSPGRYGYTF. For the CDR3, the DNA is TGTGCCTGGAGTAGCCCCGGACGGTATGGCTACACCTTC. Drawing the rest from reference TRBV30 and TRBJ1-2, the complete variable domain is SQTIHQWPATLVQPVGSPLSLECTVEGTSNPNLYWYRQAAGRGLQLLFYSVGIGQISSEVPQNLSASRPQDRQFILSSKKLLLSDSGFYLCAWSSPGRYGYTFGSGTRLTVV.

The chain joins TRBV7-9 to TRBJ2-3; no clear D. V dropped 6 bases and J dropped 3 bases, with 10 bases sitting between them. Germline CDR1 SEHNR, CDR2 FQNEAQ (reference sequence). There are 13 residues in the CDR3. The CDR3 here is CASRGSGTDTQYF. CDR3 bases: TGTGCCAGCAGGGGATCTGGGACAGATACGCAGTATTTT.

The chain is built from TRBV20-1 and TRBJ1-4; D is unclear. V lost 3 bases and J lost 4, with 15 bases in between. The V gene's germline CDR1 is DFQATT and CDR2 SNEGSKA (reference sequence). The CDR3 has 15 residues. The CDR3 region is CSASPIDRYNEKLFF. CDR3 DNA: TGCAGTGCTAGTCCAATAGACCGCTATAATGAAAAACTGTTTTTT.

The chain links TRBV2 to TRBJ1-3; D not resolved. Trimming took 6 bases from V and 4 from J, leaving 7 bases between them. The CDR3 is 12 amino acids. CDR1 is SNHLY, CDR2 FYNNEI, per germline. For the CDR3, the DNA is TGTGCCAGCAGAGCCGCAGGAAACACCATATATTTT. Translating it yields CASRAAGNTIYF.

This chain uses TRBV9 with TRBJ1-2; D is unresolved. The CDR3 consists of 13 residues. From germline, CDR1 is SGDLS and CDR2 YYNGEE. V shed 3 bases and J shed 0 bases, with 6 bases lying between them. The chain's CDR3 is CASSANSNYGYTF. CDR3 in DNA: TGTGCCAGCAGCGCCAACTCTAACTATGGCTACACCTTC.

This rearrangement joins TRBV5-1 to TRBJ2-7; 7 nucleotides match TRBD2. Trimming took 0 bases from V and 5 from J; bases not matched to a gene: 5. CDR1 and CDR2 from the germline V gene are SGHRS and YFSETQ. This CDR3 spans 14 amino acids. In nucleotides, the CDR3 is TGCGCCAGCAGCTTGGTGGCGGGGGTCCACGAGCAGTACTTC. Amino acid sequence: CASSLVAGVHEQYF.

The chain joins TRBV6-5 to TRBJ1-4; a weak D match, TRBD1 (5 bases). The CDR3 has 13 amino acids. The germline CDR1 and CDR2 sequences are MNHEY and SVGAGI. With 6 bases removed from V and 6 bases from J, the gap between germline ends came to 11 bases. The CDR3 bases are TGTGCCAGCAGGGCGGGAGGGGATGAAAAACTGTTTTTT. Translation gives CASRAGGDEKLFF.

The chain links TRBV5-1 to TRBJ2-7; 8 positions match TRBD1. CDR1 SGHRS and CDR2 YFSETQ come from the germline V gene. J gave up 7 bases and V 6 bases, and 12 bases lay outside the gene matches. This CDR3 has 14 amino acids. Here the CDR3 DNA reads TGCGCCAGCACGTGGGGACAGGAGGATGGGGAGCAGTACTTC. Its translation is CASTWGQEDGEQYF.

This chain uses TRBV4-1 with TRBJ2-1, with D uncertain. CDR1 is MGHRA and CDR2 is YSYEKL in the germline V gene. V gave up 8 bases and J gave up 5 bases, with 16 bases separating them. The CDR3 sequence is 14 residues long. Here the CDR3 DNA reads TGCGCCAGCGCGACGTACGCGGTAAACAATGAGCAGTTCTTC. Its protein is CASATYAVNNEQFF.

The chain employs TRBV11-2 and TRBJ2-7; no definite D call. This CDR3 has 11 amino acids. V lost 6 bases, J lost 6 bases, and 9 bases lay in between. The germline CDR1 and CDR2 sequences are SGHAT and FQNNGV. DNA of the CDR3: TGTGCCAGCAGTTTTGCCCTCGAGCAGTACTTC. Translating it yields CASSFALEQYF. Variable domain in full (rest from reference TRBV11-2 and TRBJ2-7): EAGVAQSPRYKIIEKRQSVAFWCNPISGHATLYWYQQILGQGPKLLIQFQNNGVVDDSQLPKDRFSAERLKGVDSTLKIQPAKLEDSAVYLCASSFALEQYFGPGTRLTVT.

The chain has TRBV30 and TRBJ2-3; 8 bases line up with TRBD2. V shed 2 bases, J shed 0 bases, and the junction held 10 bases outside the gene matches. The germline gives CDR1 GTSNPN, CDR2 SVGIG (reference sequence). This CDR3 contains 17 residues. The CDR3 reads CAWSPAGAYVSTDTQYF. The CDR3 DNA follows: TGTGCCTGGAGTCCAGCGGGAGCATACGTTAGCACAGATACGCAGTATTTT.

The gene calls are TRBV6-5 and TRBJ2-1; 11 nucleotides agree with TRBD2. V lost 6 bases to trimming and J lost 6 bases; unmatched junction nucleotides: 7. This CDR3 is 15 amino acids long. From germline, CDR1 is MNHEY and CDR2 SVGAGI. The CDR3 region is CASRTPGLAANEQFF. The CDR3 bases are TGTGCCAGCAGGACCCCGGGACTAGCGGCCAATGAGCAGTTCTTC.

The gene calls are TRBV11-2 and TRBJ2-3; maybe TRBD2 (6 bases). The V end lost 4 bases, the J end lost 0 bases, and 23 bases lay between the germline ends. This CDR3 contains 19 residues. Germline V lookup: CDR1 SGHAT, CDR2 FQNNGV. In DNA, the CDR3 is TGTGCCAGCAGCTCCAAAGGCCCATACACGGGACTTAGCACAGATACGCAGTATTTT. It specifies CASSSKGPYTGLSTDTQYF.

V and J are TRBV6-5 and TRBJ1-6; D not resolved. Looked up from germline, CDR1 is MNHEY and CDR2 is SVGAGI. This CDR3 has 14 residues. The ends were cut back, 8 bases at V and 13 bases at J, with 21 bases in the middle. For the CDR3, the DNA is TGTGCCAGCCTGAACTGGGGTTCGGTTTCGCCCCTCCACTTT. Translating it yields CASLNWGSVSPLHF.

V gene TRBV28 combines with J gene TRBJ2-1, with 9 bases fitting TRBD2. The junction had 19 bases not matched to a gene; V was cut back by 1 base and J by 9 bases. From germline, CDR1 is MDHEN and CDR2 SYDVKM. The CDR3 length is 19 residues. DNA of the CDR3: TGTGCCAGCAGTTTATTCGGTAGGGCTGGCGGGAGGGCAGGATCTGAGCAGTTCTTC. It yields the protein CASSLFGRAGGRAGSEQFF.

This chain uses TRBV5-4 with TRBJ2-7; possibly TRBD2 for D (6 bases). The CDR3 contains 13 residues. The germline V gene encodes CDR1 SGHNT and CDR2 YYREEE (reference sequence). V lost 5 bases and J 5 bases, leaving 14 bases between the germline ends. The CDR3 reads CASREGLLDEQYF. The CDR3 DNA reads TGTGCCAGCAGGGAGGGCTTACTGGACGAGCAGTACTTC.

This clone was seen only once. The chain is built from TRBV6-5 and TRBJ2-2; D is ambiguous. The V gene's germline CDR1 is MNHEY and CDR2 SVGAGI. The CDR3 covers 13 residues. Trimming removed 10 bases from V and 0 bases from J, with 9 bases in between. The CDR3: CAILSPNTGELFF. The CDR3 bases are TGTGCCATCTTAAGCCCGAACACCGGGGAGCTGTTTTTT.

The chain employs TRBV3-1 (or the pseudogene TRBV3-2) and TRBJ1-4, with D perhaps TRBD1 (6 bases). CDR3 length: 15 residues. CDR1 is LGHDT, CDR2 YNNKEL, per germline (reference sequence). Trimming removed 3 bases from V and 7 bases from J, with 15 bases in between. The CDR3, as DNA: TGTGCCAGCAGCCAGCGACAGGTGCGGGTTGAAAAACTGTTTTTT. Amino acid sequence: CASSQRQVRVEKLFF.